This T cell receptor (beta chain) originates from a study of vaccination and CD4 T cells after COVID-19. Of note for this clonotype: Its target is not known.

This CDR3 is 12 amino acids long. Germline V CDR1 and CDR2: MDHEN, SYDVKM. V dropped 1 base and J dropped 7 bases, with 5 bases sitting between them. Sequenced with the Oncomine TCR Beta short-read assay was DNA taken from cultured CD4+ T cells. The genomic DNA was obtained from cultured CD4+ T cells by extraction with the QIAamp micro DNA kit. TCRdb used MiXCR to reprocess the PCR reads, holding one entry per CDR3 protein. The sample carries fewer than 20,000 distinct CDR3 sequences, approximately 36% recorded once. Specified treatment: roughly 10-day PBMC culture with coronavirus spike peptide pools or control peptides (ViraFEST assay). Researchers grew the cells for 9 to 11 days and then pulled out CD4+ T cells by negative selection.

The sequencing input was CD4+ T cells from blood, cultured in vitro. This receptor was identified in a human donor who had recovered from COVID-19. The chain combines TRBV28 with TRBJ1-5; D remains unclear. This CDR3 reads CASSLLGQPQHF. The CDR3 nucleotides read TGTGCCAGCAGTTTATTGGGGCAGCCCCAGCATTTT. The full variable domain, in which reference TRBV28 and TRBJ1-5 provide the parts outside the CDR3, is DVKVTQSSRYLVKRTGEKVFLECVQDMDHENMFWYRQDPGLGLRLIYFSYDVKMKEKGDIPEGYSVSREKKERFSLILESASTNQTSMYLCASSLLGQPQHFGDGTRLSIL.